Listed here are 5 T cell receptor beta chains from one sample, sequenced in a study of T cell responses to AZD1222 COVID-19 vaccine (dated by TCRdb to the early 2020s). The library was produced with the immunoSEQ multiplex PCR assay. What TCRdb holds here is the immuneACCESS table cut down to in-frame rearrangements. Part of the clones is not present; checked against another copy, under half of the missing clones reflect an unresolved V gene, and the others are unexplained. The sample table shows about 150,000 clones, and around 90% are seen once. The ten largest account for less than 5% of the sample. What this sample's time point label stands for: about 28 days (+/-7) after the second vaccine dose. The material sequenced was peripheral blood, taken 28 days after the second AZD1222 dose. Source of these receptors: an adult who received the AZD1222 COVID-19 vaccine.

V usage is TRBV5-1 and J usage is TRBJ2-7, with 7 bases that match TRBD1. Per the germline V gene, CDR1 is SGHRS and CDR2 is YFSETQ. The CDR3 length is 13 residues. Losses at the gene ends were 0 bases for V and 7 bases for J; bases not matched to a gene: 4. In nucleotides, the CDR3 is TGCGCCAGCAGCTTGGTAACAGGGGAAGAGCAGTACTTC. Amino acids: CASSLVTGEEQYF.

In this sample, this clone turned up once. The rearrangement links TRBV7-9 to TRBJ2-3; 7 bases line up with TRBD2. Germline V gives CDR1 SEHNR, CDR2 FQNEAQ (reference sequence). The CDR3 is 15 residues long. Trimming cost V 5 bases and J 1 base; bases outside gene matches: 6. The CDR3 nucleotides are TGTGCCAGCAGCCGACCTCGGGGGGGCACAGATACGCAGTATTTT. Protein product: CASSRPRGGTDTQYF.

The gene calls are TRBV7-3 and TRBJ2-5; 7 nucleotides agree with TRBD1. CDR3 length: 13 amino acids. J was trimmed by 3 bases and V by 3 bases; bases with no gene match: 1. The germline gives CDR1 SGHTA, CDR2 FQGTGA. CDR3 residues: CASSFDREETQYF. Written as DNA, the CDR3 is TGTGCCAGCAGCTTCGACAGGGAAGAGACCCAGTACTTC.

As for this clone: The same CDR3 is also encoded by other DNA sequences in this sample. The chain combines TRBV28 with TRBJ2-3, with unresolved D. The CDR3 covers 11 residues. Germline V lookup: CDR1 MDHEN, CDR2 SYDVKM. V lost 6 bases to trimming and J lost 5 bases, with 6 bases between them. In DNA form, the CDR3 reads TGTGCCAGCAGCCGCGTAGATACGCAGTATTTT. Translation: CASSRVDTQYF.

The gene calls are TRBV4-3 and TRBJ1-5; D unresolved. This CDR3 contains 13 residues. With 3 bases removed from V and 1 base from J, the gap between germline ends came to 4 bases. Germline V gene lookup returns CDR1 LGHNA and CDR2 YSLEER. The CDR3 bases are TGCGCCAGCAGCCACGGCAGCAATCAGCCCCAGCATTTT. It encodes CASSHGSNQPQHF.